This entry is about one T cell receptor beta chain. Its antigen is not known. These data come from a study of beta chain features in type 1 diabetes. V lost 0 bases to trimming and J lost 4 bases; unmatched junction nucleotides: 3. This CDR3 is built from 15 residues. The V gene's germline CDR1 is MGHRA and CDR2 YSYEKL. Every bit of the isolated RNA underwent reverse transcription, so sequencing read expressed TCRB transcripts. Only in-frame clones appear in the TCRdb table, and some are missing; sequencing was by immunoSEQ multiplex PCR. The sample lists some 410,000 clones, about an eighth occurring once. Findings of the study overall: Shorter templates may be favored by PCR, equally so in patients and controls. Insertions at VDJ junctions were less frequent in type 1 diabetes patients. These patients also deleted more nucleotides at the same junctions.

Every single donor gave one heparinised blood draw, and these averaged approximately 100 mL. Sequencing used naive CD4+ T cells from blood. This sequence originates from a woman between 18 and 29 years old in good health. The rearrangement uses TRBV4-1 and TRBJ2-1; TRBD2 agrees at 7 bases. The CDR3 nucleotides read TGCGCCAGCAGCCAAGACGGGACTACATACAATGAGCAGTTCTTC. Protein product: CASSQDGTTYNEQFF.